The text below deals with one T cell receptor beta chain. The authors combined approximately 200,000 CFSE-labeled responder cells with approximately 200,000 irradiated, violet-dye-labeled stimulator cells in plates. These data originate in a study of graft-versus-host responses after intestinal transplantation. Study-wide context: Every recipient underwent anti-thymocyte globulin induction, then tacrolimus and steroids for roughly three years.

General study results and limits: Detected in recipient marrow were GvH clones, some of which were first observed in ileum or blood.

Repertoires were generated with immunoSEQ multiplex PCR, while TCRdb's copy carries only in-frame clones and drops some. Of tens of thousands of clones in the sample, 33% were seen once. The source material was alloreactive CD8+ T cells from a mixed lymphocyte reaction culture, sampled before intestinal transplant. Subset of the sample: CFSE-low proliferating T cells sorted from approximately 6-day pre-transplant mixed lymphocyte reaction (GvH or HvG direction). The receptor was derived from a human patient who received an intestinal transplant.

CDR3 in DNA: TGTGCCAGCAGCATGGGACGCCTCAGAACGTCTGGAAACACCATATATTTT. It is translated as CASSMGRLRTSGNTIYF. The rearrangement links TRBV11-2 to TRBJ1-3, with D perhaps TRBD1 (5 bases). Germline CDR1 SGHAT, CDR2 FQNNGV. The CDR3 is 17 residues long. Trimming removed 5 bases at V and 1 base at J, with 18 bases between. Filled out from reference TRBV11-2 and TRBJ1-3, the complete variable domain reads EAGVAQSPRYKIIEKRQSVAFWCNPISGHATLYWYQQILGQGPKLLIQFQNNGVVDDSQLPKDRFSAERLKGVDSTLKIQPAKLEDSAVYLCASSMGRLRTSGNTIYFGEGSWLTVV.